This T cell receptor (beta chain) was captured by sequencing in a study of long-term antiretroviral therapy in people with HIV. Study information: The oldest samples precede the 2015 immediate-ART recommendation by about a decade. Broader study findings: Repertoire composition at all time points was dominated by clones that had expanded before ART. HIV repertoires showed narrower CDR3 length ranges than controls.

A remark on this clone: Antigen specificity is unknown.

The CDR3 totals 14 residues. V was pared by 0 bases and J by 4 bases, with 6 bases between. Germline V gives CDR1 LGHNA, CDR2 YSLEER. In the United States, treatment was given to all participants with HIV. Sequencing relied on immunoSEQ assay v3.0, run at survey level. The table came from immunoSEQ multiplex PCR; TCRdb's copy has only in-frame clones and leaves some out. The sample records more than 35,000 clones, approximately 86% being singletons. Sequencing was performed on unsorted PBMCs, taken just before starting antiretroviral therapy. The receptor's source is a woman between 18 and 30 years old with HIV. The gene calls are TRBV4-3 and TRBJ2-2, with TRBD2 as a possible D gene (5 bases). The CDR3, as DNA: TGCGCCAGCAGCCAAGATGCGGGCACCGGGGAGCTGTTTTTT. This translates into CASSQDAGTGELFF.